This T cell receptor beta chain was sequenced during a study of cytomegalovirus exposure and HLA in healthy donors (dated 2017 in TCRdb). Regarding the study in general: According to an earlier analysis of around 600 of the donors, about 179 million T cells yielded 117 million unique TCR beta sequences and about 280 Gb of sequence data. About 310 gigabases of sequencing data and approximately 80 million unique TCR sequences were included in an early release covering roughly 600 HLA-typed donors. Among the roughly 400 genotyped donors, about 83% belonged to the genetic ancestry cluster associated with self-reported Caucasian donors. The study was designed to test whether signatures of past pathogen exposure could be identified by cataloging public T cell receptors. Using immunosequencing, the study profiled T cell repertoires from some 670 subjects and related those repertoires to cytomegalovirus serostatus. A separate validation cohort of 90 to 150 different subjects was used in addition to the approximately 640-subject first cohort. High-throughput TCR immunosequencing, statistical association of individual TCRs with disease status, and machine learning were combined to predict cytomegalovirus infection status. In a later analysis, previously published TCR beta repertoires from 666 donors were re-analyzed and high-resolution HLA genotyping was added so that TCR occurrence patterns could be studied. In the later analysis, no new phenotypic data were used to find candidate immune exposures; instead, reliance was placed on TCR beta sequences and their occurrence across donors. In an earlier analysis of roughly 580 of the donors, high-throughput TCR beta sequencing was used to judge whether each TCR beta V gene segment behaved as functional or pseudogenic. Donor age, sex, ethnicity and CMV serostatus were compiled together with the repertoire data. In a later genetic analysis, genome-wide SNP genotypes for about 65% of the roughly 700 donors were used, and that subset was treated as a discovery cohort. All discovery cohort repertoires had been generated on a single sequencing platform. Class I and class II HLA loci were covered by the typing at four-digit resolution. Typing coverage varied by locus: roughly 629-630 donors for A, B, C, DRB1 and DQB1; some 520 for DQA1; about 600 for DPA1; around 490 for DPB1. Four or five DR-DQ haplotypes were handled as single units for association and clustering because linkage in the cohort was strong. Among some 400 genotyped donors of the cohort, an average of about 220,000 unique TCR beta nucleotide sequences was sequenced per donor, of which 15% to 20% were non-productive.

Via the germline V gene, CDR1 is SGDLS and CDR2 YYNGEE. V was cut back by 3 bases and J by 0 bases, leaving a gap of 16 bases between them. Counted from cysteine to phenylalanine, this CDR3 has 17 amino acids. CDR3 DNA only is kept here, 51 bases in frame from base 1. Receptors were amplified or captured by the immunoSEQ multiplex PCR assay. For the multiplex PCR, a mixture combining 60 forward primers for TCR Vbeta segments and 13 reverse primers for TCR Jbeta segments was used. A multiplex PCR assay on genomic DNA amplified the CDR3 region of rearranged TCR beta genes. On the Illumina HiSeq System, the amplified TCR beta libraries were sequenced as 87-base-pair reads. In the authors' own workflow: A later analysis tallied some 79 million unique TCR beta chains across the 666 repertoires, and about 12 million of those chains were shared by two or more donors. To remove PCR and sequencing errors, raw reads were error-corrected and collapsed into unique sequences using a nearest-neighbor algorithm that merged closely related sequences. V, D and J gene segments were assigned by aligning CDR3 sequences to IMGT reference sequences. For a sequence to be retained, a match of at least six nucleotides was required to both a V gene segment and a J gene segment. A rearrangement was called productive if the CDR3 had no stop codons and remained in frame with V and J, and every other rearrangement was called non-productive. Following IMGT convention, CDR3 was defined as the stretch from the second conserved V-encoded cysteine up to the conserved J-encoded phenylalanine. In an earlier analysis of 500 to 650 of the donors, sequences lacking an unambiguous match to a single V gene segment were excluded. An earlier analysis of under 750 of the donors called V segments functional above 56.7% productive rearrangements and segregating when the between-donor standard deviation exceeded 5%. A statistical classification framework was developed to diagnose cytomegalovirus status using the catalog of TCR beta chain sequences. In a later analysis, V and J genes were assigned by comparing TCR nucleotide sequences against IMGT/GENE-DB human TR gene sequences. In a later analysis, CDR3 sequences and most-parsimonious VDJ recombination scenarios were assigned using the TCRdist pipeline. In a later analysis, each TCR beta chain was defined by its CDR3 amino acid sequence together with its V-gene family, and reads lacking a unique V-gene family were excluded. A later analysis removed 600 or so highly shared, low-generation-probability nucleotide sequences to deal with suspected cross-contamination and a sequencing artifact. In a later analysis, a clonal expansion index for each public chain was calculated from normalized within-repertoire ranks of inferred template counts. In a later analysis, generation probabilities were computed using a VDJ recombination model fitted to out-of-frame rearrangements, and the results were checked against IGoR. A later analysis scored TCR-TCR, TCR-HLA and TCR-CMV co-occurrence with hypergeometric tests, applying a repertoire-size bias correction to TCR pairs. A later analysis estimated false discovery rates by permuting HLA or CMV assignments 20 times. In a later analysis, co-occurring TCRs were grouped using DBSCAN, and TCRdist sequence similarity was added for clustering within HLA-allele-positive subsets. Repertoires with fewer than 30,000 or more than 120,000 public chains were left out of co-occurrence clustering, as were a handful of repertoires with anomalous nucleotide sharing. Imported from immuneACCESS, the table was reduced by TCRdb to in-frame sequences with V and J called. These copies leave out some clones; in studies compared against another copy, an unresolved V gene accounts for under half, and the cause of the remainder is not known. The V and J calls and clone size are taken from that table; D and trimming were inferred from the DNA. This sample gives 70,000 to 90,000 clones in total; roughly two thirds of them show up just once. In total, the top ten clones hold 4.9% of the sample.

Results the study describes overall, beyond this receptor: In a later analysis, HLA-associated TCR beta chains showed more clonal expansion and lower generation probabilities than non-associated chains that were equally common. In the study, 150 to 200 TCR beta chains were listed as associated with cytomegalovirus. For the cohort, immune exposure information was limited to CMV serostatus. Several of the top co-occurrence clusters appeared to be linked to parvovirus B19, influenza, CMV and Epstein-Barr virus, according to a later analysis. A later analysis associated 16,951 TCR beta sequences with specific HLA alleles at a false discovery rate of 0.05. A cluster of highly shared sequence variants was judged likely to represent a technical artifact of the sequencing pipeline. Correlated functional status among segregating V segments might reflect linkage disequilibrium, but an unknown experimental factor could not be ruled out. According to the authors, the approach could potentially be generalized to other disease states and immunological phenotypes. Some IMGT-functional V segments, including TRBV6-2 and TRBV6-3, could not be distinguished by the 87-base-pair reads and were therefore excluded. According to a later analysis, TCR association rates differed among HLA loci, with DRB1 alleles showing the most associated TCRs and HLA-C alleles showing the fewest. Roughly uniform sequencing depth across donors was assumed in presence/absence analyses, although this assumption may not hold. The classifier was reported to diagnose cytomegalovirus status with high specificity and sensitivity in both the original and validation cohorts. A further reported finding was that TCR beta sequences accurately predicted the HLA-A and HLA-B alleles for most subjects in the first cohort. V-gene and J-gene trimming of TCR beta chains was associated with a missense DCLRE1C variant in a later genetic analysis, and the association was replicated in an independent cohort. Compared with the approximately 600-donor mean, donors in an Asian-associated ancestry cluster had fewer N-insertions in productive TCRs, according to a later genetic analysis. The cohort was sequenced for TCR beta chains only, and without alpha or paired-chain data the features that could be detected were limited. In an earlier analysis of roughly 560 of the donors, most TCR beta V segments were observed in productive rearrangements about 90% or about 30% of the time, broadly matching IMGT annotations. When HLA alleles, especially DR and DQ, strongly co-occurred, attributing TCR associations to individual alleles was difficult. Because HLA typing was unavailable for some donors at each locus, only the typed subset was used in association tests. A later analysis found that most CMV-associated TCR beta chains appeared HLA-restricted, with HLA associations seemingly driven largely by CMV exposure. Most TCR sequences were observed very rarely across donors, whereas some public TCRs were present in many individuals. In vitro tests confirmed that three of the cytomegalovirus-associated TCR beta chains recognize cytomegalovirus antigens. The earlier analysis of approximately 540 of the donors excluded some 16 rarely observed V segments, including chromosome 9 orphons, because counts were too low.

On this clone itself: Its antigen remains unidentified. One base away there is no much larger clone; base qualities are not given.

The cohort consisted of hundreds of healthy bone marrow donors. At the time of sampling, every cohort member was nominally healthy, though immune exposures that went unrecorded were likely present. The donor tested CMV seropositive and was one of the 289 seropositive cohort members. Every donor gave a peripheral blood sample, and the peripheral blood mononuclear cells from that sample were used for TCR beta sequencing. The Qiagen DNeasy Blood Extraction Kit was used to extract genomic DNA from the blood cell samples. Sequencing input: PBMCs. The TCR sequence derives from a man between 60 and 70 years old in good health and CMV-seropositive. Recombination connected TRBV9 to TRBJ2-1; there is no confident call for the D gene. The nucleotides read TGTGCCAGCAGCGGTACTCCTGACTCGAGCTCCTACAATGAGCAGTTCTTC. It codes for CASSGTPDSSSYNEQFF. With all but the CDR3 taken from the reference TRBV9 and TRBJ2-1 genes, the full variable domain is: DSGVTQTPKHLITATGQRVTLRCSPRSGDLSVYWYQQSLDQGLQFLIQYYNGEERAKGNILERFSAQQFPDLHSELNLSSLELGDSALYFCASSGTPDSSSYNEQFFGPGTRLTVL.